This is a list of T cell receptor beta chains from one sample in a study of blood T cells in healthy people across ages. TCRdb itself ran the 5' RACE reads through MiXCR, one entry per CDR3 protein. Counted here are over 700,000 distinct CDR3 sequences, about 55% occurring once; the ten biggest clones make up around 40%. Material: blood. The receptors derive from an elderly man in good health. Each CDR3 is given with its conserved first and last residue. The D gene is left open where the match is weak. Not every row has a clone size; where given, it reads once, few, many or a size class.

-	TRBV5-1	-	TRBJ2-6	TGCGCCAGCAGCGCTGGAGCCGGGGCCAACGTCCTGACTTTC	CASSAGAGANVLTF
TRBD2	TRBV19	-	TRBJ2-1	TGTGCCAGTAGTATCATCCCCGGACTAGCGGGAGACGCGTACAATGAGCAGTTCTTC	CASSIIPGLAGDAYNEQFF
-	TRBV6-1	-	TRBJ2-1	TGTGCCAGCAGTGAAGGCACAGGGCCCTACAATGAGCAGTTCTTC	CASSEGTGPYNEQFF
TRBD1	TRBV5-1	few	TRBJ2-1	TGCGCCAGCAGCTCCGGGACAGGGGGAAACAATGAGCAGTTCTTC	CASSSGTGGNNEQFF
TRBD1	TRBV18	-	TRBJ2-7	TGTGCCAGCTGCCCGGGACAGGGACCCTACGAGCAGTACTTC	CASCPGQGPYEQYF
TRBD2	TRBV6-5	-	TRBJ2-3	TGTGCCAGCAGTCAGGGACGGGGGGTAAATACGCAGTATTTT	CASSQGRGVNTQYF
-	TRBV9	-	TRBJ2-1	TGTGCCAGCAGCCCGCGCCCCCTCTACAATGAGCAGTTCTTC	CASSPRPLYNEQFF
TRBD1	TRBV24-1	few	TRBJ2-5	TGTGCCACCAGTGGAAGTGGTACAGGGGAAGAGACCCAGTACTTC	CATSGSGTGEETQYF
-	TRBV29-1	-	TRBJ2-5	TGCAGCGTTGAAAAATCCGCGGTGGAGACCCGGTACTTC	CSVEKSAVETRYF
-	TRBV24-1	once	TRBJ2-3	TGTGCCACCAGTGATTACGACACCGGACAAGATACGCAGTATTTT	CATSDYDTGQDTQYF
TRBD2	TRBV6-5	few	TRBJ2-1	TGTGCCAGCAGTTACGGACTAGCGGCCGGGGATGAGCAGTTCTTC	CASSYGLAAGDEQFF
-	TRBV4-1	-	TRBJ1-5	TGCGCCAGCAGCCAAAATCTAAGGAGGGACGGTAGCAATCAGCCCCAGCATTTT	CASSQNLRRDGSNQPQHF
TRBD2	TRBV7-3	-	TRBJ2-1	TGTGCCAGCAGCTTATTCGCGGGAGGTGATTACAATGAGCAGTTCTTC	CASSLFAGGDYNEQFF
-	TRBV20-1	few	TRBJ2-5	TGCAGTGCTAGGGCGGGACAAATGATCCAAGAGACCCAGTACTTC	CSARAGQMIQETQYF
-	TRBV2	few	TRBJ1-2	TGTGCCAGCAGCCGGACAGTCTATGGCTACACCTTC	CASSRTVYGYTF
-	TRBV20-1	many	TRBJ2-2	TGCAGTGCTAGAAATACCCAGAGGCCCACCGGGGAGCTGTTTTTT	CSARNTQRPTGELFF
TRBD1	TRBV20-1	-	TRBJ1-5	TGCAGTGCCAAAACAGGGGGGAGCAATCAGCCCCAGCATTTT	CSAKTGGSNQPQHF
TRBD1	TRBV10-3	few	TRBJ2-5	TGTGCCATCAGTGAACCCGACAGGGTAGAGACCCAGTACTTC	CAISEPDRVETQYF
-	TRBV7-2	-	TRBJ2-3	TGTGCCAGCACCTGTAGGCGGCAAAGCACAGATACGCAGTATTTT	CASTCRRQSTDTQYF
-	TRBV7-6	-	TRBJ2-7	TGTGCCAGCAGCTTAGGGACGGGGGCCAGCCACGAGCAGTACTTC	CASSLGTGASHEQYF
TRBD1	TRBV20-1	-	TRBJ1-1	TGCAGTGCTAGACCAGGACAGGGGGCGAACACTGAAGCTTTCTTT	CSARPGQGANTEAFF
-	TRBV18	few	TRBJ2-7	TGTGCCAGCTCACCTCTGACAGCTTCCTACGAGCAGTACTTC	CASSPLTASYEQYF
-	TRBV6-6	few	TRBJ1-2	TGTGCCAGCAGTTCCCCGACAGCTAACTATGGCTACACCTTC	CASSSPTANYGYTF
TRBD2	TRBV9	-	TRBJ2-1	TGTGCCAGCAGCGCGTTGGGACTAGCGATAAATGAGCAGTTCTTC	CASSALGLAINEQFF
TRBD1	TRBV20-1	-	TRBJ1-5	TGCAGTGCTAGAGCATCCAGAACAGGGGGCGAAGGAAAGCAGCCCCAGCATTTT	CSARASRTGGEGKQPQHF
-	TRBV20-1	-	TRBJ2-5	TGCAGTGCTAGTTACTCTACGACGGGAGAGGCCCAGTACTTC	CSASYSTTGEAQYF
-	TRBV5-1	-	TRBJ2-7	TGCGCCAGCAGCTTGGAGGGCGGGCAAGACGAGCAGTACTTC	CASSLEGGQDEQYF
TRBD1	TRBV12-3/TRBV12-4	few	TRBJ2-1	TGTGCCAGCAGTCCTCGGACAGGGGTGTTGTCCTACAATGAGCAGTTCTTC	CASSPRTGVLSYNEQFF
TRBD1	TRBV5-1	-	TRBJ2-7	TGCGCCACTAGTCTCGGGGACAGCTACGAGCAGTACTTC	CATSLGDSYEQYF
TRBD2	TRBV7-3	-	TRBJ2-1	TGTGCCAGCAGCAAACTAGCGGGAGTCTCCTACAATGAGCAGTTCTTC	CASSKLAGVSYNEQFF
TRBD1	TRBV20-1	-	TRBJ1-5	TGCAGTGCTAGGGGACAGGTCCATCAGCCCCAGCATTTT	CSARGQVHQPQHF
TRBD1	TRBV9	few	TRBJ2-1	TGTGCCAGTGGGGACAGGGCCTACAATGAGCAGTTCTTC	CASGDRAYNEQFF
-	TRBV18	few	TRBJ2-1	TGTGCCAGCTCACCAATCACGGGAGTGGGGAATGAGCAGTTCTTC	CASSPITGVGNEQFF
-	TRBV19	once	TRBJ2-3	TGTGCCAGTAGTATCTACAGGGACCACAGATACGCGTATTTT	CASSIYRDHRYAYF
-	TRBV5-5	-	TRBJ1-5	TGTGCCAGCAGCCCAGGACCTATTCACATAAATCAGCCCCAGCATTTT	CASSPGPIHINQPQHF
-	TRBV5-1	-	TRBJ2-5	TGCGCCAGCAGCCCCGGGACACTGGAGACCCAGTACTTC	CASSPGTLETQYF
-	TRBV6-2/TRBV6-3	-	TRBJ2-1	TGTGCCAGCAGCCGACAAGCGGGCCAGCAGTTCTTC	CASSRQAGQQFF
TRBD1	TRBV6-2/TRBV6-3	-	TRBJ2-7	TGTGCCAGCAGTGACGGGGACAGGGTCAGCCACGAGCAGTACTTC	CASSDGDRVSHEQYF
-	TRBV9	few	TRBJ1-1	TGTGCCAGCAGCTCTCATGACAGGCTGAACACTGAAGCTTTCTTT	CASSSHDRLNTEAFF
-	TRBV6-5	once	TRBJ2-6	TGTGCCAGCAGTTTCCGAATGTTCTCTGGGGCCAACGTCCTGACTTTC	CASSFRMFSGANVLTF
-	TRBV4-2	few	TRBJ2-3	TGTGCCAGCAGCCGCCGCACAGATACGCAGTATTTT	CASSRRTDTQYF
-	TRBV11-2	few	TRBJ1-1	TGTGCCAGCAGCTTAAGGTCCGGGGCCCCGAACACTGAAGCTTTCTTT	CASSLRSGAPNTEAFF
-	TRBV7-2	-	TRBJ2-3	TGTGCCAGCACCAAAGGGGCTATCAACAGATACGCGTATTTT	CASTKGAINRYAYF
-	TRBV24-1	-	TRBJ1-4	TGTGCCACCAGTGGGACCGCGGAAGAAAAACTGTTTTTT	CATSGTAEEKLFF
-	TRBV24-1	-	TRBJ2-2	TGTGCCACCAGTGATTGGGCAGGGGCGGAGAACACCGGGGAGCTGTTTTTT	CATSDWAGAENTGELFF
-	TRBV7-2	few	TRBJ2-5	TGTGCCAGCAGCTTTGAGTTGGAGACCCAGTACTTC	CASSFELETQYF